The rows below give T cell receptor beta chains drawn from one sample of a study of CD8+ T cells in alopecia areata. Measured with immunoSEQ multiplex PCR; TCRdb has only the in-frame clones, and not every one. The data contain hundreds of thousands of clones, approximately 61% of them singletons. Source: CD4+ T cells sorted from blood, taken at week 0. The receptors were gathered from a human donor with alopecia areata. Each CDR3 is given with its conserved first and last residue. D genes are given only for firm matches. Size values are once, few and many counts, or a class for expanded clones, and some rows have none.

13	TRBV29-1	-	TRBJ1-5	TRBD1	TGCAGCGTTGTGACAGGGGGCAATCAGCCCCAGCATTTT	CSVVTGGNQPQHF
11	TRBV5-1	once	TRBJ2-3	-	TGCGCCAGCAGCTTTCAAGATACGCAGTATTTT	CASSFQDTQYF
15	TRBV9	few	TRBJ1-1	-	TGTGCCAGCAGCGTAGGAGGGGGAAGCGGAACTGAAGCTTTCTTT	CASSVGGGSGTEAFF
11	TRBV10-1	few	TRBJ2-3	-	TGCGCCAGCAGTGATGGAGATACGCAGTATTTT	CASSDGDTQYF
13	TRBV7-3	-	TRBJ2-5	-	TGTGCCAGCAGCCCCAACCAAGCAGAGACCCAGTACTTC	CASSPNQAETQYF
16	TRBV4-2	-	TRBJ1-2	TRBD1	TGTGCCAGCAGCCGAAACTCTCGGGACAGGATCTATGGCTACACCTTC	CASSRNSRDRIYGYTF
15	TRBV19	-	TRBJ2-5	-	TGTGCCAGTAGTCCCGGACTACTGTACCAAGAGACCCAGTACTTC	CASSPGLLYQETQYF
19	TRBV5-1	-	TRBJ2-1	TRBD2	TGCGCCAGCAGCTTGGCCCCCGCAATAGCGGGATCGGTCTACAATGAGCAGTTCTTC	CASSLAPAIAGSVYNEQFF
17	TRBV2	-	TRBJ1-5	-	TGTGCCAGCAGTGATGCCGACAGCCTCTATAGCAATCAGCCCCAGCATTTT	CASSDADSLYSNQPQHF
19	TRBV5-1	-	TRBJ2-3	-	TGCGCCAGCAGCGGATCAGCAGGGTCGTGGGAGGAGGGCACAGATACGCAGTATTTT	CASSGSAGSWEEGTDTQYF
12	TRBV2	few	TRBJ2-1	TRBD1	TGTGCCAGCAGGGACAGGTTCTTAGGGCAGTTCTTC	CASRDRFLGQFF
15	TRBV4-1	-	TRBJ1-5	-	TGCGCCAGCAGCCTCAACCTCCGGGGGCCCTGGGCCCAGCATTTT	CASSLNLRGPWAQHF
17	TRBV7-9	-	TRBJ2-3	-	TGTGCCAGCAGCACCTTCTCGGCGCAGGGCCGTACAGATACGCAGTATTTT	CASSTFSAQGRTDTQYF
14	TRBV10-3	-	TRBJ2-1	TRBD2	TGTGCCATCAGTACGACTAGCGGATACAATGAGCAGTTCTTC	CAISTTSGYNEQFF
15	TRBV5-1	-	TRBJ2-7	-	TGCGCCAGCAGGCTGTCGGGGGTAAGGTCCTACGAGCAGTACTTC	CASRLSGVRSYEQYF
16	TRBV29-1	-	TRBJ1-2	TRBD1	TGCAGCGTCGCAGGGGGCCGCGGCCCCACTGGGGAAGGCTACACCTTC	CSVAGGRGPTGEGYTF
14	TRBV13	-	TRBJ2-6	-	TGTGCCAGCAGCTCGTACTCTGGGGCCAACGTCCTGACTTTC	CASSSYSGANVLTF
15	TRBV6-5	-	TRBJ1-1	-	TGTGCCAGCAGTTACTCGACAGACAGTCGCCCCCTCCAGTTTTTT	CASSYSTDSRPLQFF
13	TRBV5-1	-	TRBJ1-4	-	TGCGCCAGCAGCTTCCGGAGCGGGGAAAAACTGTTTTTT	CASSFRSGEKLFF
14	TRBV9	once	TRBJ2-5	-	TGTGCCAGCAGCTCGACTTCGACGGGGGAGACCCAGTACTTC	CASSSTSTGETQYF
11	TRBV5-6	-	TRBJ1-2	-	TGTGCCAGCAGCTTGCTCGGGAGCTACACCTTC	CASSLLGSYTF
15	TRBV7-2	few	TRBJ1-1	-	TGTGCCAGCAGCTTATTCAGGACGGTGAACACTGAAGCTTTCTTT	CASSLFRTVNTEAFF
11	TRBV6-5	few	TRBJ1-1	-	TGTGCCAGCAACACGAACACTGAAGCTTTCTTT	CASNTNTEAFF
14	TRBV30	-	TRBJ1-5	-	TGTGCCTGGGGCCCGGGCAGGACCAATCAGCCCCAGCATTTT	CAWGPGRTNQPQHF
13	TRBV6-5	-	TRBJ1-2	-	TGTGCCAGCAGCCCCGACAGTAGCTATGGCTACACCTTC	CASSPDSSYGYTF
14	TRBV9	-	TRBJ1-5	-	TGTGCCAGCAGCGTTGATCCGACGGAGGGGCCCCAGCATTTT	CASSVDPTEGPQHF